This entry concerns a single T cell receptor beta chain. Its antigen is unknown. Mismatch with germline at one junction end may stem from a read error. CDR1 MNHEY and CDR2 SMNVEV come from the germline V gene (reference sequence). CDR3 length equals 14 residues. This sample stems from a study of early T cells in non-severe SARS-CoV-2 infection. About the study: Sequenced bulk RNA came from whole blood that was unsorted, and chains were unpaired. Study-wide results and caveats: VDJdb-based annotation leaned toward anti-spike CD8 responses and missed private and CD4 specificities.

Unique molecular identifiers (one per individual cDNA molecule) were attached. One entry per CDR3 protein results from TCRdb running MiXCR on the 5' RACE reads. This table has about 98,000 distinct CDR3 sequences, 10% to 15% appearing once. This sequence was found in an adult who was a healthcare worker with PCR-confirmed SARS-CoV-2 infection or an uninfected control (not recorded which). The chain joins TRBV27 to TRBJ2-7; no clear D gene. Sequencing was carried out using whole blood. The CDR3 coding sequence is TGTGCCAGCAGTTCCAGTTGGAGCTCCCACGAGCAGTACTTC. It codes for CASSSSWSSHEQYF.